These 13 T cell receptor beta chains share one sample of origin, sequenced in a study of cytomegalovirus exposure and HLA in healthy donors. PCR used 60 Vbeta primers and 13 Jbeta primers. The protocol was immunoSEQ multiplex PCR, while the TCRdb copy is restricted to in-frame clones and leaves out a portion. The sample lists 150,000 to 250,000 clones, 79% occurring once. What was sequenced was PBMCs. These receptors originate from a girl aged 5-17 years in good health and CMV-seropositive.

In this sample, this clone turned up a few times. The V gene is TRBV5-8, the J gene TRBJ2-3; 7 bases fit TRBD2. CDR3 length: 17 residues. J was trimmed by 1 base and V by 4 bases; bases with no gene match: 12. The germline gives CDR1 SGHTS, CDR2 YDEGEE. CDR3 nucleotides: TGTGCCAGCAGCCCGCCCCCGTGGGGGGGAGGCACAGATACGCAGTATTTT. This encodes CASSPPPWGGGTDTQYF. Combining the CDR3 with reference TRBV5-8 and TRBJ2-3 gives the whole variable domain EAGVTQSPTHLIKTRGQQATLRCSPISGHTSVYWYQQALGLGLQFLLWYDEGEERNRGNFPPRFSGRQFPNYSSELNVNALELEDSALYLCASSPPPWGGGTDTQYFGPGTRLTVL.

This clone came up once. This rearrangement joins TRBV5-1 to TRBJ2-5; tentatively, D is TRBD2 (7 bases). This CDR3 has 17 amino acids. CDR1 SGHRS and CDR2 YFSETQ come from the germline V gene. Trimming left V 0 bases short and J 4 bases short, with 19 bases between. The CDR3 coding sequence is TGCGCCAGCAGCTTGGAAGTGGCGGGGGCCTCCTCAGAGACCCAGTACTTC. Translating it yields CASSLEVAGASSETQYF.

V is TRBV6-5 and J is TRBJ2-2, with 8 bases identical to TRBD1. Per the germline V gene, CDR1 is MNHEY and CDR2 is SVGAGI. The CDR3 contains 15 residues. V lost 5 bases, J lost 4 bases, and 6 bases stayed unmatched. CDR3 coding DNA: TGTGCCAGCAGTCCCCTCGGACAGGGCACCGGGGAGCTGTTTTTT. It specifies CASSPLGQGTGELFF.

DNA for the CDR3: TGTGCTAGTGGTTTGAGCTCGGTCAATGAGCAGTTCTTC. Translation gives CASGLSSVNEQFF. J is TRBJ2-1 and V is TRBV12-5; unclear D gene. V lost 2 bases to trimming and J lost 6 bases, with 8 bases between them. The CDR3 is 13 amino acids. Germline V lookup: CDR1 LGHNT, CDR2 FRNRAP.

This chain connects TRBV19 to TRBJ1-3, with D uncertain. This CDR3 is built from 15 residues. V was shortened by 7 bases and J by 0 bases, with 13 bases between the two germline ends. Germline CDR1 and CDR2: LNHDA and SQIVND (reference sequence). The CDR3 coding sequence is TGTGCCAGTACCCGGGATCCTTTCTCTGGAAACACCATATATTTT. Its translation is CASTRDPFSGNTIYF.

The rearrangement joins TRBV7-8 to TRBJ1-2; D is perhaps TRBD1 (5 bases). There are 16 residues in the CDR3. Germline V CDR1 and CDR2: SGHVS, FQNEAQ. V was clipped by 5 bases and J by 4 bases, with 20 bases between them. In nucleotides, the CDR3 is TGTGCCAGCAGCCCCTCCTCGGGGGTGGCAGGCTATGGCTACACCTTC. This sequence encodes CASSPSSGVAGYGYTF.

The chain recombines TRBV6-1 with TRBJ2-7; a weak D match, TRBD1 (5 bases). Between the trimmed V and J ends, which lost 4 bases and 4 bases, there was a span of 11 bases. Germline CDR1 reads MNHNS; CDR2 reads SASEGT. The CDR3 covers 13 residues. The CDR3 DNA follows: TGTGCCAGCAGTGGAGACAGAGGTTACGAGCAGTACTTC. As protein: CASSGDRGYEQYF.

The CDR3 region has the DNA TGTGCCAGCAGCGCCCCCCGGGACAGGGGGCTAGGGGCCAACGTCCTGACTTTC. Amino acid sequence: CASSAPRDRGLGANVLTF. This chain uses TRBV7-2 with TRBJ2-6; the match to TRBD1 covers 12 bases. Germline V gives CDR1 SGHTA, CDR2 FQGNSA. After removal of 5 bases from V and 4 bases from J, the junction contained 9 bases not matched to a gene. There are 18 residues in the CDR3.

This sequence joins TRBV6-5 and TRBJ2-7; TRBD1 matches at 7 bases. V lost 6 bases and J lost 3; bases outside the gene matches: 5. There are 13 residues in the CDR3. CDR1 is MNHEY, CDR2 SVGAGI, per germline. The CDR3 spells CASSPTGNYEQYF. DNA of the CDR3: TGTGCCAGCAGCCCGACAGGGAACTACGAGCAGTACTTC.

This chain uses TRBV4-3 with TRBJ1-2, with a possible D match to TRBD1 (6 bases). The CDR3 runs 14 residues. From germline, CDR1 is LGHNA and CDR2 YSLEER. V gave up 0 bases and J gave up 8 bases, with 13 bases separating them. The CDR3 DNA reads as TGCGCCAGCAGCCAAGAGTCGGGGGGGCGCGGCTACACCTTC. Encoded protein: CASSQESGGRGYTF.

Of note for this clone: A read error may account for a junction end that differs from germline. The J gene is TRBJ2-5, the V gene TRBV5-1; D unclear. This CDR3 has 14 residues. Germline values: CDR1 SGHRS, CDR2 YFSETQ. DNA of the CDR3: TGCGCCAGCAGCCAAAGACTTCTCCAAGAGACCCAGCACTTC. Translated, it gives CASSQRLLQETQHF. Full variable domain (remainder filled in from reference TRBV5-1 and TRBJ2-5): KAGVTQTPRYLIKTRGQQVTLSCSPISGHRSVSWYQQTPGQGLQFLFEYFSETQRNKGNFPGRFSGRQFSNSRSEMNVSTLELGDSALYLCASSQRLLQETQHFGPGTRLLVL.

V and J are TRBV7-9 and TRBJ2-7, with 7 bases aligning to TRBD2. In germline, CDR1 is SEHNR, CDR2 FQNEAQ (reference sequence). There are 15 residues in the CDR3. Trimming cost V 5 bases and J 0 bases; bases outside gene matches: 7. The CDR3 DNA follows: TGTGCCAGCAGCACGCCGCGGGGGAGCTCCTACGAGCAGTACTTC. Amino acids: CASSTPRGSSYEQYF.

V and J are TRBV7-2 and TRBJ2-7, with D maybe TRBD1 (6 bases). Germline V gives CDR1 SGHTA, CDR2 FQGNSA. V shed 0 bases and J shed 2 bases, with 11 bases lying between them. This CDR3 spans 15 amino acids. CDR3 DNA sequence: TGTGCCAGCAGCTTAGCTGGGCAGGGGACCTACGAGCAGTACTTC. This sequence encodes CASSLAGQGTYEQYF. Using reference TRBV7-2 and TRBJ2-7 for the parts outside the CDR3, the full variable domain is GAGVSQSPSNKVTEKGKDVELRCDPISGHTALYWYRQSLGQGLEFLIYFQGNSAPDKSGLPSDRFSAERTGGSVSTLTIQRTQQEDSAVYLCASSLAGQGTYEQYFGPGTRLTVT.